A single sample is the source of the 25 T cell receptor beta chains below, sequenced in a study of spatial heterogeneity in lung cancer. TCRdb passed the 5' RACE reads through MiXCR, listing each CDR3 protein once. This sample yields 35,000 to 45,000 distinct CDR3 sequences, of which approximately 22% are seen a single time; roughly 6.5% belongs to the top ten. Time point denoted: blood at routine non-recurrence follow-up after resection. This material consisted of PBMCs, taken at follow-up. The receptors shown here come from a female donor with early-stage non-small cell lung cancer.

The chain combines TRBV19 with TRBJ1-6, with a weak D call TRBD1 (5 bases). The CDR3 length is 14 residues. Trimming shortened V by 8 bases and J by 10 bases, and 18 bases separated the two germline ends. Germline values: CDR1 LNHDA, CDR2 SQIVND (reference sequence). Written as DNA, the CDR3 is TGTGCCAGTGGGACCGAGGGTATTGGGTCACCCCTCCACTTT. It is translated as CASGTEGIGSPLHF.

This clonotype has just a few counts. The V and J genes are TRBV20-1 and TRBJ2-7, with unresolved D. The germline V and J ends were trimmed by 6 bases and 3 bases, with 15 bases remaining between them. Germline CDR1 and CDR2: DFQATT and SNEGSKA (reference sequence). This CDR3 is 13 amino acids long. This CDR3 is CSARNREIYEQYV. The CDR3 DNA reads TGCAGTGCGCGGAATCGAGAAATCTACGAGCAGTACGTC.

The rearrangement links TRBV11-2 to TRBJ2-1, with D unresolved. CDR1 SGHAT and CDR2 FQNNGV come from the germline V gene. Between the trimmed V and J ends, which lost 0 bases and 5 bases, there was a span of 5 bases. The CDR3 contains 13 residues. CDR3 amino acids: CASSLDLDNEQFF. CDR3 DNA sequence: TGTGCCAGCAGCTTAGATCTAGACAATGAGCAGTTCTTC.

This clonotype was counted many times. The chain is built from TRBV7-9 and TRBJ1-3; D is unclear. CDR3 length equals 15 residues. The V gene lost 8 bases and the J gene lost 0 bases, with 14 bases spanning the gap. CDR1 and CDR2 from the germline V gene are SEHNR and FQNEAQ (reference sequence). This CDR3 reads CASHKGSFSGNTIYF. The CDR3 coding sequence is TGTGCCAGCCACAAGGGCTCCTTCTCTGGAAACACCATATATTTT.

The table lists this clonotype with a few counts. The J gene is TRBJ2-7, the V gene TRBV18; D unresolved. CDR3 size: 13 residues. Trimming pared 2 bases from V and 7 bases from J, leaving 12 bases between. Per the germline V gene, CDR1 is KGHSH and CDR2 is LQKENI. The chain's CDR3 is CASSPTDLFEQYF. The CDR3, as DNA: TGTGCCAGCTCACCAACGGATCTCTTTGAGCAGTACTTC.

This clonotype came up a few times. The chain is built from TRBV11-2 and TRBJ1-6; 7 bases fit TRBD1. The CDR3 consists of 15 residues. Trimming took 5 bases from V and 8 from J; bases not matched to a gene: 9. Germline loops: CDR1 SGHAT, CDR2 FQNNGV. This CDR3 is CASSEGQAIHSPLHF. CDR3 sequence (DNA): TGTGCCAGCAGCGAAGGACAGGCTATCCATTCACCCCTCCACTTT.

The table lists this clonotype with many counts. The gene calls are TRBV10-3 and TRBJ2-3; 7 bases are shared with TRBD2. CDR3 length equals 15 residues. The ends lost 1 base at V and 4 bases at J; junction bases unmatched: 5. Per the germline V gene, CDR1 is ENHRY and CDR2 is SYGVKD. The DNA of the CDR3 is TGTGCCATCAGTGAGTTACGGACTAGATCAGATACGCAGTATTTT. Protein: CAISELRTRSDTQYF.

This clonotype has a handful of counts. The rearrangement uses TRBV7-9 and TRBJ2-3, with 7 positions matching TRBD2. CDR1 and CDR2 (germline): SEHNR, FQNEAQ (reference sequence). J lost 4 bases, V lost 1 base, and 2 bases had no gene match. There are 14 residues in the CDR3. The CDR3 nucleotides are TGTGCCAGCAGCTTAGAAGCGGGATCAGATACGCAGTATTTT. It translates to CASSLEAGSDTQYF.

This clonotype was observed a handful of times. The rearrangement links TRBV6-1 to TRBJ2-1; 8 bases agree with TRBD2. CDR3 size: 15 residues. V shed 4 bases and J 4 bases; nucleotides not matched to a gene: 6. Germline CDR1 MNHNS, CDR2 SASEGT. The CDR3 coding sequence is TGTGCCAGCAGTGGCATACTAGCGGCGTACAATGAGCAGTTCTTC. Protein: CASSGILAAYNEQFF.

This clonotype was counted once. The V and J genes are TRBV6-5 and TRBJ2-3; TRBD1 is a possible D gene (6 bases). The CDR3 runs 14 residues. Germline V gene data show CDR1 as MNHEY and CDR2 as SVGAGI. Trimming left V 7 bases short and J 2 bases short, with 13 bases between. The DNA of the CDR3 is TGTGCCAGCAAGCAGGGGATCCTCACAGATACGCAGTATTTT. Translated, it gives CASKQGILTDTQYF.

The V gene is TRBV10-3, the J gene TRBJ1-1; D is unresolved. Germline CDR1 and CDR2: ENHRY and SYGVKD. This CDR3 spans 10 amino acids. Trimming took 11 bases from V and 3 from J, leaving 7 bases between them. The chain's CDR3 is CAAADTEAFF. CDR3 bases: TGTGCCGCAGCGGACACTGAAGCTTTCTTT.

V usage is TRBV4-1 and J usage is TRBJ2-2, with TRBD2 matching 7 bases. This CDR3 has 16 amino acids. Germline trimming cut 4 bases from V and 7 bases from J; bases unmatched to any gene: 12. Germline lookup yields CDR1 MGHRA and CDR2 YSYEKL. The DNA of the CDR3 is TGCGCCAGCAGCCGGACTAGTGGGAGGGCCGGCGGGGAGCTGTTTTTT. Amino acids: CASSRTSGRAGGELFF.

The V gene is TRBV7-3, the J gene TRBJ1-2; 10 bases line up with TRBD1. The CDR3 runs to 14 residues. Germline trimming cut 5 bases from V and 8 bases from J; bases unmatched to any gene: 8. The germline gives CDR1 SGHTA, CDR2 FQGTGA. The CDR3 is CASSLGQGVEGYTF. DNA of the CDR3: TGTGCCAGCAGCCTAGGACAGGGGGTCGAAGGCTACACCTTC.

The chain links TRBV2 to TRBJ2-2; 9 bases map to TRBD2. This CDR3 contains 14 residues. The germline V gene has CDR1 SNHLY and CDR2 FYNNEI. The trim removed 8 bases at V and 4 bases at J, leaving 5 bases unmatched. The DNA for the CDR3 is TGTGCCAGCCGGGGGACTAGCTCCACCGGGGAGCTGTTTTTT. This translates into CASRGTSSTGELFF.

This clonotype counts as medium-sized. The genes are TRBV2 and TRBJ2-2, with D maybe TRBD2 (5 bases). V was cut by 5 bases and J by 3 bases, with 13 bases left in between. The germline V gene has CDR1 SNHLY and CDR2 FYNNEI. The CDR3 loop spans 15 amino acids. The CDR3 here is CASSYAEVDTGELFF. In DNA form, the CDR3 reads TGTGCCAGCAGTTACGCGGAGGTGGACACCGGGGAGCTGTTTTTT.

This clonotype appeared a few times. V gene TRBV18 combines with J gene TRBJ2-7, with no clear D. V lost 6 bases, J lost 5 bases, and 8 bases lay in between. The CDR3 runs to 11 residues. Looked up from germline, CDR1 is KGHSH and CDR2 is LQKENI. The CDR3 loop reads CASSMAHEQYV. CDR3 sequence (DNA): TGTGCCAGCTCGATGGCCCACGAGCAGTACGTC.

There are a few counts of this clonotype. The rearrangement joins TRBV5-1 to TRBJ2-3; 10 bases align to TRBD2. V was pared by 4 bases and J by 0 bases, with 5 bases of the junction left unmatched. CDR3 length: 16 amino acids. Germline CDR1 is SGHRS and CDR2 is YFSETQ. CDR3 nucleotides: TGCGCCAGCAGCCCAGGACTAGCGGCTAGCACAGATACGCAGTATTTT. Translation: CASSPGLAASTDTQYF.

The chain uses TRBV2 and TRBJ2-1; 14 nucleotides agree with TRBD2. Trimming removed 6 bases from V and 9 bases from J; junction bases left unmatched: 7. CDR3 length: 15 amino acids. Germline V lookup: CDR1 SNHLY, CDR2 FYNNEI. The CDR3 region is CASSRLAGGFGEQFF. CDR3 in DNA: TGTGCCAGCAGCCGACTAGCGGGAGGGTTCGGTGAGCAGTTCTTC.

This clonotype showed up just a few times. CDR3 protein: CASSKVGGPAAFF. The CDR3 DNA sequence: TGTGCCAGCAGCAAAGTCGGAGGGCCTGCAGCTTTCTTT. The rearrangement links TRBV7-9 to TRBJ1-1; D remains ambiguous. The V end was cut by 5 bases, the J end by 10 bases, with 17 bases between. This CDR3 spans 13 amino acids. CDR1 is SEHNR, CDR2 FQNEAQ, per germline (reference sequence). The full variable domain, rest sourced from reference TRBV7-9 and TRBJ1-1, is DTGVSQNPRHKITKRGQNVTFRCDPISEHNRLYWYRQTLGQGPEFLTYFQNEAQLEKSRLLSDRFSAERPKGSFSTLEIQRTEQGDSAMYLCASSKVGGPAAFFGQGTRLTVV.

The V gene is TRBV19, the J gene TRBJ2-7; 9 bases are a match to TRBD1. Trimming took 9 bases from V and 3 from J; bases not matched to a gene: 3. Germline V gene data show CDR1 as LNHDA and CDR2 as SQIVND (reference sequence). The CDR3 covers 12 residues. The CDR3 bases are TGTGCCAGGCCGGGACAGGGCTACGAGCAGTACGTC. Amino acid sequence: CARPGQGYEQYV.

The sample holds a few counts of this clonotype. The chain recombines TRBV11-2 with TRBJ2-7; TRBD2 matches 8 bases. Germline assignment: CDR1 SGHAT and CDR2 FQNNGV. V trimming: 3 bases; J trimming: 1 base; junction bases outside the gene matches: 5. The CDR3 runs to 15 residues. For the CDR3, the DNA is TGTGCCAGCAGCTTTAGTAGCGGGGAATCCTACGAGCAGTACTTC. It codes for CASSFSSGESYEQYF.

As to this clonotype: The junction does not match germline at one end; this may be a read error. This CDR3 reads CACRSPAGFNEQFF. The CDR3 DNA sequence: TGTGCCTGCAGGAGCCCCGCAGGGTTCAATGAGCAGTTCTTC. The chain employs TRBV6-5 and TRBJ2-1, with a weak D call TRBD1 (5 bases). CDR1 and CDR2 (germline): MNHEY, SVGAGI. The CDR3 contains 14 residues.

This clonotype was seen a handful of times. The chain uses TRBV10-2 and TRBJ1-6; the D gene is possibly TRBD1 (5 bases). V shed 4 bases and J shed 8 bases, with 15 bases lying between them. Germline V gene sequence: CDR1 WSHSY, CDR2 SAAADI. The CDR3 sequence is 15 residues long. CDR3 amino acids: CASSVWNGGDSPLHF. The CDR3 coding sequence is TGCGCCAGCAGTGTATGGAACGGGGGGGATTCACCCCTCCACTTT.

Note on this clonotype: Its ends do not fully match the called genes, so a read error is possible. This CDR3 is CPSAWTGGTEAFF. CDR3 nucleotide sequence: TGTCCCAGCGCCTGGACAGGGGGCACTGAAGCTTTCTTT. V and J are TRBV12-3 or TRBV12-4 and TRBJ1-1, with TRBD1 matching over 10 bases. The CDR3 has 13 residues.

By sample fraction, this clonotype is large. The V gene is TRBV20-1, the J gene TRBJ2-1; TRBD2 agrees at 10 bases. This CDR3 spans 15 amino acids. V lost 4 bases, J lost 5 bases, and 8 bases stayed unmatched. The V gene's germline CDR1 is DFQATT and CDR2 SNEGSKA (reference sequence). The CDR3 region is CSAIRPGLANNEQFF. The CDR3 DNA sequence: TGCAGTGCTATCCGTCCGGGACTAGCGAACAATGAGCAGTTCTTC.